This record covers a single T cell receptor (beta chain). The method was immunoSEQ multiplex PCR; TCRdb's version includes in-frame clones alone and lacks a portion of them. This sample has around 150,000 clones, with more than 65% found just once. The germline gives CDR1 SGDLS, CDR2 YYNGEE. The CDR3 covers 13 residues. The V and J ends lost 4 bases and 2 bases respectively, with 9 bases between them. The record originates from a study of blood T cell repertoires in COVID-19. The specimen sequenced was peripheral blood. This sequence joins TRBV9 and TRBJ1-2; D is unclear. This receptor was identified in a woman between 45 and 60 years old in a cohort sampled during active or convalescent COVID-19. In DNA, the CDR3 is TGTGCCAGCAGCATATCCGGGAACTATGGCTACACCTTC. Protein sequence: CASSISGNYGYTF.